One TCR beta chain is described in this entry. The specificity of this receptor is unknown. No much larger clonotype is one base removed from it; base qualities were not supplied. The immunoSEQ Assay, a bias-controlled multiplex PCR, was used to amplify TCRbeta CDR3 regions from genomic DNA. On the study's bioinformatics: Nucleated cell counts per sample were estimated from amplification of reference gene primers within the assay. To quantify the absolute abundance of each unique TCRbeta CDR3 rearrangement, sequence reads were collapsed and filtered. Productive Simpson clonality was computed per sample as the square root of Simpson's diversity index over productive rearrangements. TCRdb re-hosts the immuneACCESS table, in-frame sequences only. Its copies lack some clones; in the studies checked, an unresolved V gene accounts for under half of them, and the cause for the rest is not known. Clonal size and the V and J genes are those of that table, whereas D and trimming came from the DNA. The sample records more than 200,000 clones, around 84% of which are singletons. Of the sample, about 1.6% falls within the top ten clones.

Participants in the prospective study were aged roughly 18 to 100 years, lived in 20 to 25 United States geographic areas, and enrolled through a virtual design. In the prospective study, cohorts were assigned on the basis of participant-reported clinical history obtained from a screening survey and a study questionnaire. Recovered participants in ImmuneRACE Cohort 3 were defined as having two consecutive negative NP/OP PCR tests, clearance from a healthcare professional, or resolution of symptoms. In the prospective study, whole blood, serum and a nasopharyngeal or oropharyngeal swab were collected from each participant by mobile phlebotomists. Additional blood draws and questionnaires over an approximately 2-month period could optionally be provided by prospective study participants. Before DNA extraction, blood samples from the prospective study were shipped at room temperature or frozen. This specimen comes from a study of blood T cell repertoires in COVID-19 (dated by TCRdb to about 2020). About the investigation overall: Collaborator samples came from the United States, Italy and Spain and covered acute and convalescent phases of COVID-19. The material from the prospective study consisted of cDNA or gDNA derived from T cells, B-cell-depleted T cells, or PBMCs. The dataset comprised deeply sampled blood TCRbeta repertoires from subjects exposed to, actively infected with, or recovered from COVID-19. The repertoires were released in a freely available public database meant as a resource for research on the immune response to SARS-CoV-2. The samples were drawn from the first 160 participants of the ongoing ImmuneRACE study and from 950 to 1,500 subjects provided by 6 global collaborators. The sample metadata nearly always contained a de-identified subject ID, COVID-19 status, age in years and sex. Where HLA class I and class II types were available, the types were taken from metadata supplied by the sample provider, not from assay-based typing. Study-level results and caveats: The quantity of clinical and demographic metadata differed by source and by participant and was supplied without curation.

CDR1 and CDR2, looked up from the germline V gene (reference sequence), are LNHDA and SQIVND. There are 12 amino acids in the CDR3, from cysteine to phenylalanine inclusive. Only the CDR3 part of the read is kept: 36 bases, read in frame from the first base. The V end gives up 6 bases and the J end 4 bases, leaving 2 bases in the junction not matched to a gene. The sample was PBMCs or T cells enriched from blood (not recorded which). The chain links TRBV19 with TRBJ1-1, with 7 bases matching TRBD1. The origin of this receptor is a man aged 35-49 years who had recovered from COVID-19. The CDR3 protein is CASSDRVTEAFF. The bases read TGTGCCAGTAGCGACAGGGTCACTGAAGCTTTCTTT.